This TCR beta chain stems from a study of OX40 agonist ivuxolimab in advanced cancers. Assay: immunoSEQ multiplex PCR; the TCRdb copy retains only in-frame clones and omits some. The sample records about 46,000 clones, 90% to 95% being singletons. The CDR3 contains 13 residues. From germline, CDR1 is MNHEY and CDR2 SVGAGI. V gave up 9 bases and J gave up 2 bases, with 14 bases separating them. The rearrangement joins TRBV6-5 to TRBJ2-7, with D perhaps TRBD2 (5 bases). The material sequenced was CD4+ or CD8+ T cells sorted from blood, taken in a trial of the OX40 agonist ivuxolimab. This sequence was found in an adult with an advanced solid tumor such as melanoma, head and neck, liver or kidney cancer. The CDR3 protein is CASRLAEAYEQYF. Written as DNA, the CDR3 is TGTGCCAGTCGGCTAGCCGAGGCCTACGAGCAGTACTTC.